A single T cell receptor (beta chain) is shown here with its context. In the original workflow: It was from reference gene primer amplification that nucleated cell counts were estimated. Repertoires were generated with immunoSEQ multiplex PCR, while TCRdb's copy carries only in-frame clones and drops some. The V and J calls and clone size are taken from that table; D and trimming were inferred from the DNA. The table lists around 130,000 clones, approximately 86% of them singletons. These data belong to a study of blood T cell repertoires in COVID-19. Turning to the study itself: PBMCs, B-cell-depleted T cells, or T cells provided the cDNA or gDNA that made up the material.

Trimming took off 6 bases at V and 6 bases at J, with 9 bases between the two ends. Germline values: CDR1 SGHKS, CDR2 YYEKEE (reference sequence). The CDR3 is made up of 12 amino acids. The source is a human donor in a cohort sampled during active COVID-19. Input material: peripheral blood. J is TRBJ2-2 and V is TRBV5-5, with a tentative D call TRBD2 (5 bases). The DNA for the CDR3 is TGTGCCAGCACCTTAGCGCCCGGGGAGCTGTTTTTT. Translating gives CASTLAPGELFF.